These 28 T cell receptor beta chains came from one sample sequenced in a study of CD8+CD57+ T cells in acquired aplastic anemia. Genomic DNA acted as the template from which TCR beta VDJ combination and CDR3 sequence profiling were carried out. Via MiXCR, TCRdb re-called the reads, giving one row per CDR3 protein. This table has approximately 160,000 distinct CDR3 sequences, approximately 44% appearing once. The sequenced sample consisted of sorted CD4+, CD8+, or CD8+CD57+ T cells (not recorded which) from PBMCs. The receptors were gathered from a human donor in good health.

At least ten counts were recorded for this clonotype. The chain employs TRBV20-1 and TRBJ2-3; 7 bases map to TRBD1. Germline CDR1 DFQATT, CDR2 SNEGSKA (reference sequence). The J segment lost 0 bases and the V segment lost 7 bases, leaving 16 bases of the junction unmatched. There are 17 residues in the CDR3. The CDR3 DNA sequence: TGCAGTGTTTTGAGAGGGACAGTTAAGTCTAGCACAGATACGCAGTATTTT. It is translated as CSVLRGTVKSSTDTQYF.

This chain joins TRBV5-1 and TRBJ1-1; 9 nucleotides agree with TRBD1. Per the germline V gene, CDR1 is SGHRS and CDR2 is YFSETQ. J was trimmed by 6 bases and V by 0 bases; bases with no gene match: 3. The CDR3 length is 14 residues. CDR3 bases: TGCGCCAGCAGCTTGGGACAGGGGGTTGCTGAAGCTTTCTTT. Translated: CASSLGQGVAEAFF.

This clonotype was found many times. V and J are TRBV11-2 and TRBJ1-1, with D hard to call. The CDR3 length is 13 residues. V shed 2 bases and J shed 7 bases, with 11 bases lying between them. Germline V gene data show CDR1 as SGHAT and CDR2 as FQNNGV. The DNA of the CDR3 is TGTGCCAGCAGCTTATTCAGGACCGTTGAAGCTTTCTTT. Its translation: CASSLFRTVEAFF.

This chain uses TRBV5-6 with TRBJ1-5, with D possibly TRBD1 on 5 matching bases. This CDR3 is built from 16 residues. Germline V CDR1 and CDR2: SGHDT, YYEEEE. V was clipped by 2 bases and J by 1 base, with 13 bases between them. CDR3 amino acids: CASSFSGGTSNQPQHF. DNA for the CDR3: TGTGCCAGCAGCTTTTCGGGGGGAACGAGCAATCAGCCCCAGCATTTT. Looking up the rest from reference TRBV5-6 and TRBJ1-5 gives the full variable domain: DAGVTQSPTHLIKTRGQQVTLRCSPKSGHDTVSWYQQALGQGPQFIFQYYEEEERQRGNFPDRFSGHQFPNYSSELNVNALLLGDSALYLCASSFSGGTSNQPQHFGDGTRLSIL.

This clonotype was recorded a few times. The chain joins TRBV19 to TRBJ2-7, with 11 positions matching TRBD1. CDR1 is LNHDA and CDR2 is SQIVND in the germline V gene (reference sequence). The CDR3 has 14 residues. The V segment lost 5 bases and the J segment 3 bases; nucleotides outside the gene matches: 3. CDR3 nucleotide sequence: TGTGCCAGTAGTTCAGGGACAGGGGGCTACGAGCAGTACTTC. Protein: CASSSGTGGYEQYF.

The table lists this clonotype with many counts. The chain links TRBV7-9 to TRBJ1-1, with a tentative D call TRBD1 (5 bases). Trimming left V 1 base short and J 10 bases short, with 19 bases between. Germline V CDR1 and CDR2: SEHNR, FQNEAQ (reference sequence). CDR3 length equals 15 residues. CDR3 region: CASSLVPGTPGGAFF. The CDR3 bases are TGTGCCAGCAGCTTAGTCCCGGGAACCCCTGGGGGAGCTTTCTTT.

The table lists this clonotype with many counts. This chain joins TRBV6-1 and TRBJ2-2; 7 nucleotides line up with TRBD2. The CDR3 is 15 amino acids. With 4 bases clipped from V and 7 bases from J, the junction kept 9 bases outside the gene matches. Germline CDR1 is MNHNS and CDR2 is SASEGT. The CDR3 here is CASSGSRTGGGELFF. The CDR3 DNA sequence: TGTGCCAGCAGTGGAAGCCGGACGGGGGGCGGGGAGCTGTTTTTT.

The chain couples TRBV29-1 to TRBJ2-3, with 9 nucleotides matching TRBD1. The CDR3 consists of 15 residues. Germline CDR1 reads SQVTM; CDR2 reads ANQGSEA. The J segment lost 4 bases and the V segment lost 7 bases, leaving 12 bases of the junction unmatched. The CDR3 bases are TGCAGCGCGAAGGTAGGGACAGGGTACGCAGATACGCAGTATTTT. Translated: CSAKVGTGYADTQYF.

The chain couples TRBV4-1 to TRBJ1-5; 9 bases line up with TRBD1. CDR3 length: 17 amino acids. CDR1 and CDR2 (germline): MGHRA, YSYEKL. The trim removed 1 base at V and 6 bases at J, leaving 10 bases unmatched. In DNA form, the CDR3 reads TGCGCCAGCAGCCAAGTCCTCGGAGGACAGGGGTTTCAGCCCCAGCATTTT. It translates to CASSQVLGGQGFQPQHF.

This chain connects TRBV7-8 to TRBJ1-6; no reliable D call. The V end was cut by 5 bases, the J end by 5 bases, with 13 bases between. CDR3 size: 15 residues. Germline CDR1 and CDR2: SGHVS and FQNEAQ. Written as DNA, the CDR3 is TGTGCCAGCAGCGGGCGGCAAATAAATAATTCACCCCTCCACTTT. Protein product: CASSGRQINNSPLHF.

This clonotype was seen a few times. For the CDR3, the DNA is TGTGCCAGTAGTATAGGTCTCATAGCCGGGACAAAGACCGTGAACACTGAAGCTTTCTTT. Translation: CASSIGLIAGTKTVNTEAFF. This chain connects TRBV19 to TRBJ1-1; a weak D match, TRBD1 (6 bases). V was trimmed by 1 base and J by 0 bases, leaving 24 bases between them. The CDR3 loop spans 20 amino acids. Germline-derived CDR1 and CDR2 are LNHDA and SQIVND (reference sequence).

The chain has TRBV2 and TRBJ2-5; D is perhaps TRBD1 or TRBD2 (6 bases each). The CDR3 consists of 13 residues. V dropped 8 bases and J dropped 3 bases, with 13 bases sitting between them. Germline V gene sequence: CDR1 SNHLY, CDR2 FYNNEI. DNA of the CDR3: TGTGCCAGCGGTTACAGGGAGGAAGAGACCCAGTACTTC. Protein: CASGYREEETQYF. Variable domain in full (rest from reference TRBV2 and TRBJ2-5): EPEVTQTPSHQVTQMGQEVILRCVPISNHLYFYWYRQILGQKVEFLVSFYNNEISEKSEIFDDQFSVERPDGSNFTLKIRSTKLEDSAMYFCASGYREEETQYFGPGTRLLVL.

This clonotype has just a few counts. A much larger clone lies one base from this, so it may be a read error. J is TRBJ1-1 and V is TRBV5-1; D gene ambiguous. Germline CDR1 reads SGHRS; CDR2 reads YFSETQ. The CDR3 extends over 14 amino acids. CDR3 in DNA: TGCGCCAGCAGCTTAGTACGGTGGAACACTGGAGCTTTCTTT. This sequence encodes CASSLVRWNTGAFF.

The chain is built from TRBV25-1 and TRBJ1-2; maybe TRBD1 (6 bases). CDR3 length equals 13 residues. Germline CDR1 MGHDK, CDR2 SYGVNS. V was cut by 2 bases and J by 4 bases, with 8 bases left in between. In DNA form, the CDR3 reads TGTGCCAGCAGTGAACGGACAGCCTATGGCTACACCTTC. As protein: CASSERTAYGYTF.

The sample holds one count of this clonotype. The CDR3 is CASSLELVRAFF. DNA of the CDR3: TGTGCCAGCAGTTTAGAACTAGTCCGGGCTTTCTTT. V gene TRBV2 combines with J gene TRBJ1-1; no clear D gene. The CDR3 is 12 amino acids. CDR1 is SNHLY, CDR2 FYNNEI, per germline. The V end lost 5 bases, the J end lost 11 bases, and 15 bases lay between the germline ends.

The J gene is TRBJ2-2, the V gene TRBV7-3, with D hard to call. The CDR3 has 15 amino acids. Germline V gene lookup returns CDR1 SGHTA and CDR2 FQGTGA. Trimming stripped 1 base from V and 0 bases from J, with 6 bases between. DNA of the CDR3: TGTGCCAGCAGCTTAATAGGTGCGAACACCGGGGAGCTGTTTTTT. This encodes CASSLIGANTGELFF.

The rearrangement uses TRBV7-1 and TRBJ2-7; 7 nucleotides agree with TRBD1. TRBV7-1 is filed as an ORF, its function uncertain. V lost 3 bases, J lost 3 bases, and 2 bases stayed unmatched. CDR3 length: 13 amino acids. The CDR3 region is CASSSRTGYEQYF. As DNA, the CDR3 is TGTGCCAGCAGCTCTCGGACAGGCTACGAGCAGTACTTC.

This clonotype was recorded many times. The genes are TRBV6-6 and TRBJ2-7; no definite D call. V lost 2 bases and J lost 1, with 9 bases in between. The germline V gene has CDR1 MNHNY and CDR2 SVGAGI (reference sequence). The CDR3 sequence is 14 residues long. CDR3 loop: CASSYGSGSYEQYF. CDR3 nucleotide sequence: TGTGCCAGCAGTTACGGGTCGGGTTCCTACGAGCAGTACTTC.

This clonotype was observed a few times. V usage is TRBV29-1 and J usage is TRBJ2-1, with D maybe TRBD2 (5 bases). From germline, CDR1 is SQVTM and CDR2 ANQGSEA. The CDR3 contains 14 residues. V was cut by 2 bases and J by 6 bases, with 14 bases left in between. Here the CDR3 DNA reads TGCAGCGTTGAACGGGGTAGGTTAGGCAATGAGCAGTTCTTC. Protein sequence: CSVERGRLGNEQFF.

This clonotype has ten or more counts. The chain couples TRBV11-2 to TRBJ1-2, with 7 bases lining up with TRBD1. This CDR3 region has 14 residues. The V and J ends lost 8 bases and 5 bases, in that order; junction bases with no gene match: 11. Germline V gene sequence: CDR1 SGHAT, CDR2 FQNNGV. The CDR3 reads CASSQTGLGYGYTF. Here the CDR3 DNA reads TGTGCCAGCTCCCAGACAGGGTTGGGATATGGCTACACCTTC.

The table lists this clonotype with many counts. V usage is TRBV6-1 and J usage is TRBJ2-3; 14 positions agree with TRBD2. CDR3 length equals 17 residues. Trimming took 6 bases from V and 0 from J; bases not matched to a gene: 5. CDR1 MNHNS and CDR2 SASEGT come from the germline V gene. CDR3 residues: CASRRLAGGISTDTQYF. The DNA for the CDR3 is TGTGCCAGCAGACGACTAGCGGGAGGGATAAGCACAGATACGCAGTATTTT.

The table lists this clonotype with many counts. V is TRBV4-3 and J is TRBJ1-6, with D hard to call. Between the trimmed V and J ends, which lost 1 base and 3 bases, there was a span of 10 bases. The CDR3 is made up of 16 amino acids. CDR1 and CDR2 (germline): LGHNA, YSLEER. The CDR3: CASSQVPGHYNSPLHF. CDR3 sequence (DNA): TGCGCCAGCAGCCAAGTGCCCGGGCACTATAATTCACCCCTCCACTTT.

This clonotype was counted a few times. The chain links TRBV30 to TRBJ2-2, with 9 bases that match TRBD2. CDR1 and CDR2 (germline): GTSNPN, SVGIG (reference sequence). After removal of 8 bases from V and 0 bases from J, the junction contained 10 bases not matched to a gene. The CDR3 is 16 amino acids. CDR3 DNA: TGTGCCCTGGCTCCTAGCGGGATCGCGAACACCGGGGAGCTGTTTTTT. Protein sequence: CALAPSGIANTGELFF.

As regards this clonotype: This could be a read error, since a much larger clone is one nucleotide away. The chain couples TRBV4-2 to TRBJ2-1; TRBD2 agrees at 11 bases. Looked up from germline, CDR1 is LGHNA and CDR2 is YNFKEQ. The CDR3 runs to 16 residues. V lost 1 base and J lost 9; bases outside the gene matches: 8. The CDR3 spells CASSQGLAGGGSEQFF. CDR3 coding DNA: TGTGCCAGCAGCCAAGGGCTAGCGGGAGGTGGCAGTGAGCAGTTCTTC.

This clonotype was observed a few times. The rearrangement joins TRBV10-3 to TRBJ2-7; a possible D gene is TRBD2 (5 bases). CDR1 ENHRY and CDR2 SYGVKD come from the germline V gene. Trimming pared 6 bases from V and 0 bases from J, leaving 6 bases between. The CDR3 length is 12 residues. The CDR3: CAIRGDSYEQYF. CDR3 nucleotide sequence: TGTGCCATCAGGGGAGACTCCTACGAGCAGTACTTC.

A word on this clonotype: One junction end disagrees with the germline gene, perhaps due to a read error. The rearrangement uses TRBV29-1 and TRBJ1-1; no clear D gene. CDR3 length equals 12 residues. Germline CDR1 SQVTM, CDR2 ANQGSEA. The CDR3 nucleotides read TGCAGCGTTGAAGAGGGGTCGGCTGACGCTTTCTTT. Protein product: CSVEEGSADAFF. The full variable domain, completed using reference TRBV29-1 and TRBJ1-1, is SAVISQKPSRDICQRGTSLTIQCQVDSQVTMMFWYRQQPGQSLTLIATANQGSEATYESGFVIDKFPISRPNLTFSTLTVSNMSPEDSSIYLCSVEEGSADAFFGQGTRLTVV.

The J gene is TRBJ1-1, the V gene TRBV7-9, with 8 nucleotides matching TRBD1. The V and J ends lost 8 bases and 5 bases, in that order; junction bases with no gene match: 7. The V gene's germline CDR1 is SEHNR and CDR2 FQNEAQ (reference sequence). There are 13 residues in the CDR3. This CDR3 is CASPTGDGTEAFF. CDR3 in DNA: TGTGCCAGCCCGACAGGGGATGGGACTGAAGCTTTCTTT.

This chain links TRBV29-1 with TRBJ1-1; TRBD1 matches at 7 bases. With V trimmed by 7 bases and J by 0 bases, 11 bases remained unmatched. Germline-derived CDR1 and CDR2 are SQVTM and ANQGSEA. The length of the CDR3 is 15 residues. The chain's CDR3 is CSEAGQTSMNTEAFF. As DNA, the CDR3 is TGCAGCGAGGCGGGACAGACTAGCATGAACACTGAAGCTTTCTTT.